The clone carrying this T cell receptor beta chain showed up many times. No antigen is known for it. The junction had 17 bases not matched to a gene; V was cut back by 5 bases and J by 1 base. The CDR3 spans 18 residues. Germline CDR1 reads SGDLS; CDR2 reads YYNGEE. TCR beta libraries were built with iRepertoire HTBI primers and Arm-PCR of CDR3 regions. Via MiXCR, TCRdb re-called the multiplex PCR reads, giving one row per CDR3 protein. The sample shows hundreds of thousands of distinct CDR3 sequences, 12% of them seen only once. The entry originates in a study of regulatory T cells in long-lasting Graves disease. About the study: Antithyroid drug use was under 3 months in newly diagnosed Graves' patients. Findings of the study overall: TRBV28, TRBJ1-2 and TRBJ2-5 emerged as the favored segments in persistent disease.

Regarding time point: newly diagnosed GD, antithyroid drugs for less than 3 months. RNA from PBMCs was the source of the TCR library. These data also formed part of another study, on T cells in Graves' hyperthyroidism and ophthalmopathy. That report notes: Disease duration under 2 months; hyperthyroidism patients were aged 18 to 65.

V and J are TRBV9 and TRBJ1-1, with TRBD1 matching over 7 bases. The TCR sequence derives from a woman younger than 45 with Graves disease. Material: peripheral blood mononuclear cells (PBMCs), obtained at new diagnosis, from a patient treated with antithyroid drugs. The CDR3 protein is CASSPTGTDPWGNTEAFF. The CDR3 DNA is TGTGCCAGCAGTCCGACCGGGACAGACCCTTGGGGGAACACTGAAGCTTTCTTT.